What follows describes a single TCR beta chain. The data are from a study of blood T cell repertoires in COVID-19. Turning to the study itself: PBMCs, B-cell-depleted T cells, or T cells provided the cDNA or gDNA that made up the material.

The CDR3 has 12 amino acids. Germline assignment: CDR1 GTSNPN and CDR2 SVGIG (reference sequence). The germline V and J ends were trimmed by 8 bases and 3 bases, with 11 bases remaining between them. Clones were read by immunoSEQ multiplex PCR, and TCRdb kept only the in-frame ones, dropping some. The sample holds about 46,000 clones; around 83% are singletons and the top ten take under 4%. Researchers sorted participants into cohorts using their self-reported clinical history. What was sequenced was PBMCs or T cells enriched from blood (not recorded which). V and J are TRBV30 and TRBJ1-5; D is perhaps TRBD1 (6 bases). This clonotype was obtained from a woman between 50 and 59 years old who had recovered from COVID-19. In DNA, the CDR3 is TGTGCCAGCGGACAGAACAATCAGCCCCAGCATTTT. Translated, it gives CASGQNNQPQHF.